This T cell receptor beta chain was sequenced for a study of blood T cell repertoires in COVID-19. About the research overall: Both acute and convalescent COVID-19 samples were obtained from the United States, Italy and Spain. PBMCs, B-cell-depleted T cells, or T cells provided the cDNA or gDNA that made up the material.

The ends were cut back, 2 bases at V and 1 base at J, with 5 bases in the middle. This CDR3 contains 13 residues. The germline CDR1 and CDR2 sequences are SEHNR and FQNEAQ (reference sequence). In the study's own analysis: For nucleated cells, counts were estimated from reference gene primer amplification. Measured with immunoSEQ multiplex PCR; TCRdb has only the in-frame clones, and not every one. The DNA was the basis for D and trimming; V, J and clone size are from that table. This table holds about 98,000 clones, 65% to 85% found once. The receptor was isolated from a woman of 80 years or more with acute or convalescent COVID-19. Source material: peripheral blood. The chain carries TRBV7-9 and TRBJ1-1; no reliable D call. This chain's CDR3 is CASSLWQNTEAFF. The DNA for the CDR3 is TGTGCCAGCAGCTTATGGCAGAACACTGAAGCTTTCTTT.